The 10 T cell receptor beta chains presented below share a single source sample, sequenced in a study of immune heterogeneity within non-small cell lung tumors. With 32 V and 13 J primers, multiplex PCR amplified the TCR beta CDR3. TCRdb analysed the multiplex PCR reads with MiXCR anew, one entry per CDR3 protein. The sample consists of about 21,000 distinct CDR3 sequences, more than 25% of them appearing once. Bulk tumor genomic DNA served as template, at 550 to 700 ng per sample. Every primary tumor yielded several biopsies, spaced far apart, that were taken during surgery. Curative surgery was undertaken by patients, who had untreated, newly diagnosed non-small cell lung cancer. The specimen was lung tumor tissue. The receptors were sampled from a man in his forties with non-small cell lung cancer.

This clonotype appeared a few times. J is TRBJ1-5 and V is TRBV6-2 or TRBV6-3, with TRBD1 matching 7 bases. The V and J ends lost 6 bases and 3 bases, in that order; junction bases with no gene match: 8. Germline-derived CDR1 and CDR2 are MNHEY and SVGEGT. The CDR3 loop spans 15 amino acids. The CDR3 reads CASSAGQLSNQPQHF. The CDR3, as DNA: TGTGCCAGCAGCGCGGGACAGCTATCCAATCAGCCCCAGCATTTT.

This clonotype was seen only a few times. V is TRBV30 and J is TRBJ2-5, with 13 bases that match TRBD2. Germline values: CDR1 GTSNPN, CDR2 SVGIG (reference sequence). With 2 bases clipped from V and 7 bases from J, the junction kept 7 bases outside the gene matches. The CDR3 contains 15 residues. The CDR3, as DNA: TGTGCCTGGAGTCTCGGGACTAGCGGGATGGGGACCCAGTACTTC. Translation: CAWSLGTSGMGTQYF.

With respect to this clonotype: A much more abundant neighbour one base away suggests this may be a read error. This chain links TRBV5-1 with TRBJ2-7; TRBD1 matches at 9 bases. Germline V gives CDR1 SGHRS, CDR2 YFSETQ. CDR3 size: 14 residues. Trimming cost V 8 bases and J 10 bases; bases outside gene matches: 16. CDR3 sequence reads: CASTGTGRKGDQYF. The CDR3 coding sequence is TGCGCCAGTACCGGGACAGGGAGAAAAGGCGACCAGTACTTC.

As concerns this clonotype: A much larger clone sits a single nucleotide away, making a read error possible. The chain uses TRBV28 and TRBJ1-5; perhaps TRBD1 as D (6 bases). Germline assignment: CDR1 MDHEN and CDR2 SYDVKM. The V and J ends lost 2 bases and 4 bases respectively, with 15 bases between them. CDR3 size: 16 residues. The CDR3 protein is CASSLPGHGANQPQHF. CDR3 nucleotides: TGTGCCAGCAGTTTACCGGGACATGGGGCGAATCAGCCCCAGCATTTT.

This clonotype has ten or more counts. This rearrangement joins TRBV20-1 to TRBJ1-2, with TRBD1 as a possible D gene (5 bases). The V end was cut by 5 bases, the J end by 4 bases, with 20 bases between. Germline values: CDR1 DFQATT, CDR2 SNEGSKA (reference sequence). CDR3 length equals 15 residues. The DNA for the CDR3 is TGCAGTGCTCCATCCCCGAGCGGGGGTGCCTATGGCTACACCTTC. It specifies CSAPSPSGGAYGYTF.

The J gene is TRBJ2-7, the V gene TRBV11-2, with D possibly being TRBD2 (5 bases). Trimming left V 1 base short and J 1 base short, with 5 bases between. CDR1 is SGHAT, CDR2 FQNNGV, per germline. This CDR3 is 13 amino acids long. Here the CDR3 DNA reads TGTGCCAGCAGCTTAGGGAGGTCCTACGAGCAGTACTTC. This translates into CASSLGRSYEQYF.

This clonotype has more than one count but fewer than ten. This chain links TRBV5-1 with TRBJ2-7, with D perhaps TRBD1 or TRBD2 (5 bases each). Germline lookup yields CDR1 SGHRS and CDR2 YFSETQ. Between the trimmed V and J ends, which lost 2 bases and 3 bases, there was a span of 12 bases. The CDR3 extends over 14 amino acids. CDR3 in DNA: TGCGCCAGCAGCTTAGAGGGACGGAGCTACGAGCAGTACTTC. Translating it yields CASSLEGRSYEQYF.

V is TRBV11-2 and J is TRBJ2-1, with D perhaps TRBD2 (7 bases). V was cut by 3 bases and J by 4 bases, with 13 bases left in between. Germline CDR1 and CDR2: SGHAT and FQNNGV. The CDR3 spans 15 residues. The CDR3, as DNA: TGTGCCAGCAGCTTTGAGGGGGGGCCATACAATGAGCAGTTCTTC. This gives the protein CASSFEGGPYNEQFF.

The chain has TRBV9 and TRBJ2-1, with 9 bases that match TRBD1. The V gene's germline CDR1 is SGDLS and CDR2 YYNGEE. The V segment lost 4 bases and the J segment 5 bases; nucleotides outside the gene matches: 7. This CDR3 is 15 amino acids long. CDR3 amino acids: CASSTGTGLNNEQFF. The CDR3, as DNA: TGTGCCAGCAGCACGGGGACAGGGCTTAACAATGAGCAGTTCTTC.

Regarding this clonotype: A much larger clone differs by one base, so this may be a read error. The genes are TRBV7-3 and TRBJ2-7; TRBD1 matches 8 bases. Per germline, CDR1 SGHTA and CDR2 FQGTGA. The length of the CDR3 is 15 residues. This CDR3 is CAISAAGGPQYEQYF. The CDR3 coding sequence is TGTGCCATCAGCGCCGCAGGGGGCCCCCAGTACGAGCAGTACTTC.